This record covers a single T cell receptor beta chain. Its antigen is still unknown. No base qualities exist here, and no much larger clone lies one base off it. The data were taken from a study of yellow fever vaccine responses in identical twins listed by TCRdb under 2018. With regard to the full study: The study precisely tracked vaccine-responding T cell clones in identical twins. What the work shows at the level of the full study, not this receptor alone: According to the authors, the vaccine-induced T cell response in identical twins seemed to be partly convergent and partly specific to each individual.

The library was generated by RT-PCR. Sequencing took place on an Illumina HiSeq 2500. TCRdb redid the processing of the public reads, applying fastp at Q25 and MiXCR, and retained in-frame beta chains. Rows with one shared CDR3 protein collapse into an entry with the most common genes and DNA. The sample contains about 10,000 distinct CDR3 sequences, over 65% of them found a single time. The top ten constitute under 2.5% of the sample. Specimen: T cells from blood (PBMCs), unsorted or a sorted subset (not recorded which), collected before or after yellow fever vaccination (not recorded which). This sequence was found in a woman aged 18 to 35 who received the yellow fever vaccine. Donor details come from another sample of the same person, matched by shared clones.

The CDR3 is CASRHAGLAKNIQYF. DNA sequence: TGTGCCAGCAGGCACGCAGGGCTAGCCAAAAACATTCAGTACTTC. The rearrangement combines TRBV12-3 or TRBV12-4 with TRBJ2-4; matching of 5 bases hints at TRBD1 as the D gene. At the junction V is shortened by 6 bases and J by 0 bases, with 12 bases in between. Inclusive of the bounding cysteine and phenylalanine, the CDR3 is 15 residues long. Only the CDR3 DNA is retained, 45 bases long and in frame from the first base.